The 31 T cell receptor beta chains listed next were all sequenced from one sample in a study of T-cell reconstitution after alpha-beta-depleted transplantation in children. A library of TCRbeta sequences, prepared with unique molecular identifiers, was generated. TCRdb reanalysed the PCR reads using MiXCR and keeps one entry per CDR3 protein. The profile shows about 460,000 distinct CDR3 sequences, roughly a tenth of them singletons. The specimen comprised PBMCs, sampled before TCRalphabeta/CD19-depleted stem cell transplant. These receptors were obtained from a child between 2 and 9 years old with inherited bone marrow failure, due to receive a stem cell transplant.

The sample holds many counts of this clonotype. This CDR3 is CASSHPGPGLINYGYTF. In DNA, the CDR3 is TGTGCCAGCAGCCATCCGGGGCCGGGACTGATAAACTATGGCTACACCTTC. The chain couples TRBV12-3 or TRBV12-4 to TRBJ1-2; D possibly corresponds to TRBD1 (5 bases). The CDR3 is 17 amino acids. V shed 6 bases and J shed 2 bases, with 22 bases lying between them.

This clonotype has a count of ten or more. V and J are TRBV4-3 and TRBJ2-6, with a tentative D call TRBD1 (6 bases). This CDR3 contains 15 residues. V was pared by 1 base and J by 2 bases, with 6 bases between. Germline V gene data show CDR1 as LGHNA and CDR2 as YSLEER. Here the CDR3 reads CASSQGTAGANVLTF. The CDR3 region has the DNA TGCGCCAGCAGCCAAGGGACAGCTGGGGCCAACGTCCTGACTTTC.

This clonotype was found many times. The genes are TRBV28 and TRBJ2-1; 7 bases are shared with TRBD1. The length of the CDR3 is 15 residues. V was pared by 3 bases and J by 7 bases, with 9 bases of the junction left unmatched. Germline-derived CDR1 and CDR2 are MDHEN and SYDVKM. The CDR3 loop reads CASSLYRGRMNEQFF. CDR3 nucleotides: TGTGCCAGCAGTTTGTATAGGGGGCGCATGAATGAGCAGTTCTTC.

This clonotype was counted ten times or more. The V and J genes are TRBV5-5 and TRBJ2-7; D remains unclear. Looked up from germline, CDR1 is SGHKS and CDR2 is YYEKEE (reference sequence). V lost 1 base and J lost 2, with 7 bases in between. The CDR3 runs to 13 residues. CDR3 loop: CASSLNPAYEQYF. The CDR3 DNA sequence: TGTGCCAGCAGCTTGAACCCAGCCTACGAGCAGTACTTC.

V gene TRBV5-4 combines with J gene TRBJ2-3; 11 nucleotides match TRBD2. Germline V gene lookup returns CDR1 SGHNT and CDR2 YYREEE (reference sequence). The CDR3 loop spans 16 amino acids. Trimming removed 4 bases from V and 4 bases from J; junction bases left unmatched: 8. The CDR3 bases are TGTGCCAGCAGCGACCGGACTAGCGGGCTCCCAGATACGCAGTATTTT. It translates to CASSDRTSGLPDTQYF.

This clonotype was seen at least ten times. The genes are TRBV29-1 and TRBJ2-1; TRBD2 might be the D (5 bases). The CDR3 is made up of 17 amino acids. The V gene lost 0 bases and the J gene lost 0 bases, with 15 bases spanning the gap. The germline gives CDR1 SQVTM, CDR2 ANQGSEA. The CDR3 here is CSVEDLGLVGSYNEQFF. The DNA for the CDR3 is TGCAGCGTTGAAGATCTCGGACTGGTGGGCTCCTACAATGAGCAGTTCTTC.

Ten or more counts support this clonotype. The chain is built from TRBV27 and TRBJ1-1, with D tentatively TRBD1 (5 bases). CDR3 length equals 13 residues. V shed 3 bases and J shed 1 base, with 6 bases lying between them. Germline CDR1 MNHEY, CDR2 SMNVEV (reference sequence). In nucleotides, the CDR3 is TGTGCCAGCAGTTTGACAGCGAACACTGAAGCTTTCTTT. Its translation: CASSLTANTEAFF.

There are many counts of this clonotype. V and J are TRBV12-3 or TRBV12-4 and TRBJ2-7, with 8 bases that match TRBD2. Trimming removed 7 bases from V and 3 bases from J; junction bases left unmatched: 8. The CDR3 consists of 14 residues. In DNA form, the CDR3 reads TGTGCCAGCACCTACGGACTAGCTTTCTACGAGCAGTACTTC. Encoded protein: CASTYGLAFYEQYF.

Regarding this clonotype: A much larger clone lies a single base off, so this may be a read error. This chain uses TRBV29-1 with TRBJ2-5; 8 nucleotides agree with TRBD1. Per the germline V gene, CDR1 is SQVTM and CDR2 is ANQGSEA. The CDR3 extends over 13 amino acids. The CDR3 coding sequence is TGCAGCGTTGACCAGACAGGGGTGCAGACCCGGTACTTC. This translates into CSVDQTGVQTRYF.

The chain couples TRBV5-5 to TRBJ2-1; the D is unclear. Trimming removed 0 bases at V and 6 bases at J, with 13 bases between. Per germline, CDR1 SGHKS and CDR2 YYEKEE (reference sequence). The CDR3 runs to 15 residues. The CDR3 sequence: CASSLEGSPANEQFF. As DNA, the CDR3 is TGTGCCAGCAGCTTGGAGGGTAGCCCGGCCAATGAGCAGTTCTTC. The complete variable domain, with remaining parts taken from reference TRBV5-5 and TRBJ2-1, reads DAGVTQSPTHLIKTRGQQVTLRCSPISGHKSVSWYQQVLGQGPQFIFQYYEKEERGRGNFPDRFSARQFPNYSSELNVNALLLGDSALYLCASSLEGSPANEQFFGPGTRLTVL.

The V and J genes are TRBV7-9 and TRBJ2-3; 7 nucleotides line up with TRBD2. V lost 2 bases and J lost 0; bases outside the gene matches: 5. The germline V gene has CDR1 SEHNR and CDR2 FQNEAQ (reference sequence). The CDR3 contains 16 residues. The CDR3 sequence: CASSLLAEVSTDTQYF. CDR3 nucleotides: TGTGCCAGCAGCTTACTAGCGGAGGTTAGCACAGATACGCAGTATTTT.

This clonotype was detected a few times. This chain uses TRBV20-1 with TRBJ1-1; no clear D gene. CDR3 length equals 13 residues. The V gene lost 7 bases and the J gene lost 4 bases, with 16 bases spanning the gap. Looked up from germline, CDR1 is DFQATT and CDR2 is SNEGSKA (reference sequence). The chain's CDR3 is CSVPALGGTEAFF. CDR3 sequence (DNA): TGCAGTGTCCCCGCCCTCGGCGGCACTGAAGCTTTCTTT.

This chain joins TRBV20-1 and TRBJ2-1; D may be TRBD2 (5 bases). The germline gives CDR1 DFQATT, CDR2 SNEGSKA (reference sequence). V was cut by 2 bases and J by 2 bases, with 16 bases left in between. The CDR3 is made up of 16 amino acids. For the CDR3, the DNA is TGCAGTGCTAGACCAGGAGGAGCGAAGGCCTACAATGAGCAGTTCTTC. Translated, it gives CSARPGGAKAYNEQFF.

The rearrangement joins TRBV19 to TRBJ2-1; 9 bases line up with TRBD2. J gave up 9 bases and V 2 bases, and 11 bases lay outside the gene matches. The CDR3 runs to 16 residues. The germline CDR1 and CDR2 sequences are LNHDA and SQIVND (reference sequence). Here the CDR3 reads CASSIRLAGGPGEQFF. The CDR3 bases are TGTGCCAGTAGTATAAGACTCGCGGGAGGGCCTGGTGAGCAGTTCTTC.

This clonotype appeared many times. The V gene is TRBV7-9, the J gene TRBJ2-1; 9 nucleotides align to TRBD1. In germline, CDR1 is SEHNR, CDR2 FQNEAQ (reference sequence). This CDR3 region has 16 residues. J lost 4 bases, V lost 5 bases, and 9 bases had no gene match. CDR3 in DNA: TGTGCCAGCAGCGCCTCCACAGGGGGCTTTTACAATGAGCAGTTCTTC. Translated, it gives CASSASTGGFYNEQFF. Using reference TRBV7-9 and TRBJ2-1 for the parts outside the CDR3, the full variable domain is DTGVSQNPRHKITKRGQNVTFRCDPISEHNRLYWYRQTLGQGPEFLTYFQNEAQLEKSRLLSDRFSAERPKGSFSTLEIQRTEQGDSAMYLCASSASTGGFYNEQFFGPGTRLTVL.

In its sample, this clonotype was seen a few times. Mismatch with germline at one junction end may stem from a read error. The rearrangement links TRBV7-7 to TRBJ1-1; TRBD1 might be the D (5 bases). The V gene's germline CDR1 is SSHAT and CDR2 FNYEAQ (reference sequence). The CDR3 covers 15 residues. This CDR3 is CASSSGAGWSTEAFF. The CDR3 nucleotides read TGTGCTAGCAGCTCCGGGGCAGGGTGGTCCACTGAAGCTTTCTTT. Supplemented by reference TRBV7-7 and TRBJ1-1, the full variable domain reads GAGVSQSPRYKVTKRGQDVTLRCDPISSHATLYWYQQALGQGPEFLTYFNYEAQPDKSGLPSDRFSAERPEGSISTLTIQRTEQRDSAMYRCASSSGAGWSTEAFFGQGTRLTVV.

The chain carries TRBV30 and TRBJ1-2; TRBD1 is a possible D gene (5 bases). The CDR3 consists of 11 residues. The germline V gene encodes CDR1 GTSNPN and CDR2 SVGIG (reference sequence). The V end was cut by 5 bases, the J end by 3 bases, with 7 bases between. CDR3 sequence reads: CAWGGYYGYTF. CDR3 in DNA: TGTGCCTGGGGGGGGTACTATGGCTACACCTTC.

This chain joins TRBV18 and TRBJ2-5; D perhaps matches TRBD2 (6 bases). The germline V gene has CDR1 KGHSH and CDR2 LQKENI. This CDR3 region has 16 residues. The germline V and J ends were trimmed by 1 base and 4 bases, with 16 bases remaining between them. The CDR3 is CASSPRVAGSGETQYF. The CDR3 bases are TGTGCCAGCTCACCACGGGTCGCGGGAAGTGGAGAGACCCAGTACTTC.

The CDR3 bases are TGCAGCGTTGAGGACGGGACAGTCCTTGGTTTAGGCTACACCTTC. Protein: CSVEDGTVLGLGYTF. The gene calls are TRBV29-1 and TRBJ1-2; 7 nucleotides line up with TRBD1. CDR3 length: 15 amino acids. The germline gives CDR1 SQVTM, CDR2 ANQGSEA. V trimming: 3 bases; J trimming: 8 bases; junction bases outside the gene matches: 15.

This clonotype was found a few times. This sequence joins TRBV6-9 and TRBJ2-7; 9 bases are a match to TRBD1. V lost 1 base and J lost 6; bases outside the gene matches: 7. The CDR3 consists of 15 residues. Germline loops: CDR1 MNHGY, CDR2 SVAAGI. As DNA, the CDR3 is TGTGCCAGCAGTTATTACCGGGACAGGGCTCCCGAGCAGTACTTC. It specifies CASSYYRDRAPEQYF.

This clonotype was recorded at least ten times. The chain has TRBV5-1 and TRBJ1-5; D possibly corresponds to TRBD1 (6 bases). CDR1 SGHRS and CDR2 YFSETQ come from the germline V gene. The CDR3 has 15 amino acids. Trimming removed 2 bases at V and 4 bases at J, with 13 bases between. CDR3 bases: TGCGCCAGCAGCTTTTCGGGGGCGCCGAATCAGCCCCAGCATTTT. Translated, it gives CASSFSGAPNQPQHF.

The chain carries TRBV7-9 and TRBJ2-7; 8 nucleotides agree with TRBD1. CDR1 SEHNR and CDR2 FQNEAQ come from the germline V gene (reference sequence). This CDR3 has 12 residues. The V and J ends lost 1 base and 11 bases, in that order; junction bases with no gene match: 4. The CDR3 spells CASSLVGDRKYF. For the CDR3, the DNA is TGTGCCAGCAGCTTAGTCGGGGACAGGAAGTACTTC.

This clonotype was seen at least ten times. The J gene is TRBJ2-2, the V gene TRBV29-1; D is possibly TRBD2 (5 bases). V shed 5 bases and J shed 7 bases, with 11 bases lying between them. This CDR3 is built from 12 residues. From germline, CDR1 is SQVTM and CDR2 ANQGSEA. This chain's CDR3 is CSVCGPGGELFF. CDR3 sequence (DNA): TGCAGCGTTTGCGGGCCAGGCGGGGAGCTGTTTTTT.

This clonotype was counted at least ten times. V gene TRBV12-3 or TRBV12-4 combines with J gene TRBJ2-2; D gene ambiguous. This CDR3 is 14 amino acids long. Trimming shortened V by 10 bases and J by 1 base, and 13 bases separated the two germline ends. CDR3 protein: CATPNPGNTGELFF. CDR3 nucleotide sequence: TGTGCCACCCCTAACCCAGGGAACACCGGGGAGCTGTTTTTT.

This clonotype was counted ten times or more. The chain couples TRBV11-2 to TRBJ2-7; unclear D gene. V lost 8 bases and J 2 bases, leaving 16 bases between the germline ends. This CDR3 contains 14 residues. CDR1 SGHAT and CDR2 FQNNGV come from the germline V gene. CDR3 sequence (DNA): TGTGCCAGCCTCCGCATTCGCTTCCCCTACGAGCAGTACTTC. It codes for CASLRIRFPYEQYF.

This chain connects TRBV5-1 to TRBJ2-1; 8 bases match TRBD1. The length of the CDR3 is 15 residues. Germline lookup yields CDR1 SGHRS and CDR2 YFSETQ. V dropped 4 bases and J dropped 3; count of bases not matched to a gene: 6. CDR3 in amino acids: CASSAGQALYNEQFF. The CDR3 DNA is TGCGCCAGCAGCGCGGGACAGGCCCTCTACAATGAGCAGTTCTTC.

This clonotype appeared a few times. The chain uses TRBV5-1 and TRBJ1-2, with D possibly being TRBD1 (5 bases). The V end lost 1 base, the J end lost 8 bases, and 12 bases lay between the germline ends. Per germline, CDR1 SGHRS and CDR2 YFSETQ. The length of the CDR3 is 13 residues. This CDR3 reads CASSLFPGKGYTF. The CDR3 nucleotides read TGCGCCAGCAGCTTGTTCCCAGGGAAAGGCTACACCTTC.

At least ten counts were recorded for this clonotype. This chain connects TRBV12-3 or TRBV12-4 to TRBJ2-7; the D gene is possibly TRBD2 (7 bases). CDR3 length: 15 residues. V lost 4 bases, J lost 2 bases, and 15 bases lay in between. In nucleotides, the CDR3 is TGTGCCAGCAGTTCCCGGACTAGGGGGACCTACGAGCAGTACTTC. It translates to CASSSRTRGTYEQYF.

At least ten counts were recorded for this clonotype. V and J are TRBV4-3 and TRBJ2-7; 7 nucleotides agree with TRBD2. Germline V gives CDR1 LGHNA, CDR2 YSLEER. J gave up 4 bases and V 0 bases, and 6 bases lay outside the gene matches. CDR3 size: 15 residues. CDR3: CASSQDGTIPYEQYF. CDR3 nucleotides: TGCGCCAGCAGCCAAGACGGGACTATCCCATACGAGCAGTACTTC.

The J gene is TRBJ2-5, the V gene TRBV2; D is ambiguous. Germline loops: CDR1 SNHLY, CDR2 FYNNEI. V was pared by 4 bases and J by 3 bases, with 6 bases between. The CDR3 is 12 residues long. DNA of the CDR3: TGTGCCAGCAGTGTGGCTGAAGAGACCCAGTACTTC. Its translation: CASSVAEETQYF.

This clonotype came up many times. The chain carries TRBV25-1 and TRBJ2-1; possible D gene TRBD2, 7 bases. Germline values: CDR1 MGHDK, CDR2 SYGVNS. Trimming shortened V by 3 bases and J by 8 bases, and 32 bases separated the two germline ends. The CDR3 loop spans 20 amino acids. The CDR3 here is CASSDIGGGTKTSVFDEQFF. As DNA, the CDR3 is TGTGCCAGCAGTGATATAGGGGGAGGGACCAAAACCTCAGTTTTCGATGAGCAGTTCTTC. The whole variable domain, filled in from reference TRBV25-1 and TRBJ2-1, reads EADIYQTPRYLVIGTGKKITLECSQTMGHDKMYWYQQDPGMELHLIHYSYGVNSTEKGDLSSESTVSRIRTEHFPLTLESARPSHTSQYLCASSDIGGGTKTSVFDEQFFGPGTRLTVL.